This T cell receptor beta chain was sequenced during a study of T cells in tuberculosis. Background on the study: T cells were selected with CD1B tetramers loaded with glucose monomycolate.

Stated time point: new active TB diagnosis, blood taken before or within 7 days of starting treatment. The CDR3 spans 10 residues. Per germline, CDR1 MNHNS and CDR2 SASEGT. Trimming pared 7 bases from V and 11 bases from J, leaving 11 bases between. Generated by immunoSEQ multiplex PCR, the TCRdb table keeps only in-frame clones and is missing some. The data hold more than 30,000 clones, with approximately 94% observed a single time. The chain is built from TRBV6-1 and TRBJ1-1; D unresolved. Sequencing was performed on PBMCs, taken at tuberculosis diagnosis. The receptor was derived from an adult with tuberculosis. CDR3 sequence (DNA): TGTGCCAGCATCCTGCGAACGGCTTTCTTT. Translation gives CASILRTAFF.